The source of this T cell receptor (beta chain) is a study of T cell responses to AZD1222 COVID-19 vaccine. Overall study context: Pooling covered second doses at about 4 or about 12 weeks. Regarding the study as a whole: The donors showed a predominance of white British ancestry and of females, with possible underestimation of clonal diversity. The study reported that nearly half of spike-specific TCRs target unmutated variant regions. Baseline seropositives among AZD1222 recipients totaled only five to seven.

The CDR3 consists of 15 residues. Germline V CDR1 and CDR2: SGHRS, YFSETQ. V gave up 1 base and J gave up 0 bases, with 8 bases separating them. Notes on this clone: Antigen unknown. Other DNA sequences in the sample encode the same CDR3.

Produced via immunoSEQ multiplex PCR; TCRdb's table is partial and in-frame only. The data show 80,000 to 100,000 clones, 70% to 90% seen once. This chain links TRBV5-1 with TRBJ1-3; D possibly corresponds to TRBD1 (5 bases). The starting material was peripheral blood, obtained on day 0 of AZD1222 vaccination. The clonotype comes from an adult in good health. CDR3 sequence (DNA): TGCGCCAGCAGCTTGCAGGGTATCTCTGGAAACACCATATATTTT. The encoded protein is CASSLQGISGNTIYF. The variable domain in full, completed from reference TRBV5-1 and TRBJ1-3, reads KAGVTQTPRYLIKTRGQQVTLSCSPISGHRSVSWYQQTPGQGLQFLFEYFSETQRNKGNFPGRFSGRQFSNSRSEMNVSTLELGDSALYLCASSLQGISGNTIYFGEGSWLTVV.